This T cell receptor beta chain was recorded in a study of graft-versus-host responses after intestinal transplantation. As for the study in general: Among the recipients, all got anti-thymocyte globulin induction and then tacrolimus and steroids for about 3 years.

The germline V gene encodes CDR1 LGHNT and CDR2 FRNRAP. With 5 bases removed from V and 7 bases from J, the gap between germline ends came to 11 bases. The CDR3 is made up of 12 amino acids. Repertoires were generated with immunoSEQ multiplex PCR, while TCRdb's copy carries only in-frame clones and drops some. Among some 55,000 clones, about 89% were seen once, and the ten largest hold roughly 6%. The gene calls are TRBV12-5 and TRBJ1-2; unclear D gene. This clonotype was sampled from a human patient who received an intestinal transplant, so some T cells may come from the graft donor. The specimen comprised PBMCs, sampled 650 to 690 days after intestinal transplant. The CDR3 coding sequence is TGTGCTAGTGGTGTGCTATATCTTGGCTACACCTTC. This sequence encodes CASGVLYLGYTF. Based on the CDR3 plus reference TRBV12-5 and TRBJ1-2, the full variable domain is DARVTQTPRHKVTEMGQEVTMRCQPILGHNTVFWYRQTMMQGLELLAYFRNRAPLDDSGMPKDRFSAEMPDATLATLKIQPSEPRDSAVYFCASGVLYLGYTFGSGTRLTVV.